Shown below are 20 T cell receptor beta chains from a single sample sequenced in a study of early T cells in non-severe SARS-CoV-2 infection listed by TCRdb under 2021. Library preparation used 5' RACE. The data were produced on a NextSeq 500. Clones were called with MiXCR by TCRdb after fastp trimmed the public reads at Q25, and only in-frame beta chains were retained. Each entry merges the rows of one CDR3 protein and shows their most common DNA and genes. The sample table holds tens of thousands of distinct CDR3 sequences, of which roughly 4.5% were seen once. The ten largest clonotypes hold 6.5% to 8.5% of the sample. What was sequenced was whole blood. These receptors originate from an adult who was a healthcare worker with PCR-confirmed SARS-CoV-2 infection or an uninfected control (not recorded which).

J is TRBJ2-3 and V is TRBV20-1; D uncertain. V lost 3 bases and J 3 bases, leaving 4 bases between the germline ends. Germline V lookup: CDR1 DFQATT, CDR2 SNEGSKA (reference sequence). This CDR3 spans 11 amino acids. CDR3 sequence reads: CSASRTDTQYF. The CDR3 DNA is TGCAGTGCTAGTCGGACAGATACGCAGTATTTT.

This clonotype was picked up a small number of times. The rearrangement uses TRBV10-1 and TRBJ2-5, with D tentatively TRBD1 or TRBD2 (5 bases each). The ends were cut back, 4 bases at V and 1 base at J, with 7 bases in the middle. This CDR3 comprises 13 residues. Per germline, CDR1 WNHNN and CDR2 SYGVQD (reference sequence). The CDR3 region is CASSGGTQETQYF. In nucleotides, the CDR3 is TGCGCCAGCAGTGGGGGGACCCAAGAGACCCAGTACTTC.

This clonotype was observed at least ten times. V is TRBV6-5 and J is TRBJ1-1, with unresolved D. V was pared by 6 bases and J by 6 bases, with 20 bases between. Per the germline V gene, CDR1 is MNHEY and CDR2 is SVGAGI. There are 15 residues in the CDR3. CDR3 in amino acids: CASSTTRPGWAEAFF. In DNA, the CDR3 is TGTGCCAGCAGCACCACTAGACCAGGTTGGGCTGAAGCTTTCTTT.

On this clonotype: This sequence may be a read error, since a much larger clone differs from it by one base. The genes are TRBV21-1 and TRBJ1-6; the D call TRBD1 from the table was never checked on the DNA. TRBV21-1 is noted as a pseudogene. This CDR3 region has 15 residues. In DNA, the CDR3 is TGTGCCAGCAGCGACAGTAGCTCCTATAATTCACCCCTCCACTTT. It yields the protein CASSDSSSYNSPLHF.

The V gene is TRBV2, the J gene TRBJ1-5, with D maybe TRBD1 (6 bases). V dropped 5 bases and J dropped 5 bases, with 10 bases sitting between them. Looked up from germline, CDR1 is SNHLY and CDR2 is FYNNEI. This CDR3 region has 13 residues. The CDR3 DNA reads as TGTGCCAGCAGTACTCAGGGGCATCAGCCCCAGCATTTT. The encoded protein is CASSTQGHQPQHF. Full variable domain (remainder filled in from reference TRBV2 and TRBJ1-5): EPEVTQTPSHQVTQMGQEVILRCVPISNHLYFYWYRQILGQKVEFLVSFYNNEISEKSEIFDDQFSVERPDGSNFTLKIRSTKLEDSAMYFCASSTQGHQPQHFGDGTRLSIL.

This clonotype was recorded many times. As DNA, the CDR3 is TGCGCCAGCAGTCGAAACACGTTATCGCAAGAGACCCAGTACTTC. It specifies CASSRNTLSQETQYF. The chain is built from TRBV5-1 and TRBJ2-5; D is unclear. Germline values: CDR1 SGHRS, CDR2 YFSETQ. This CDR3 comprises 15 residues. Trimming removed 5 bases at V and 2 bases at J, with 16 bases between.

The chain recombines TRBV7-7 with TRBJ2-1; D is undetermined. The V end lost 5 bases, the J end lost 5 bases, and 7 bases lay between the germline ends. Germline CDR1 SSHAT, CDR2 FNYEAQ (reference sequence). CDR3 length: 12 amino acids. The CDR3 is CASSPVNNEQFF. As DNA, the CDR3 is TGTGCCAGCAGCCCTGTGAACAATGAGCAGTTCTTC.

This clonotype was counted a few times. The V gene is TRBV9, the J gene TRBJ2-2, with D hard to call. Trimming pared 0 bases from V and 7 bases from J, leaving 4 bases between. The CDR3 is 12 amino acids. In germline, CDR1 is SGDLS, CDR2 YYNGEE. As DNA, the CDR3 is TGTGCCAGCAGCGTAGTGAACGGGGAGCTGTTTTTT. It encodes CASSVVNGELFF.

There are many counts of this clonotype. The chain uses TRBV12-3 or TRBV12-4 and TRBJ2-3; D gene uncertain. The CDR3 is 12 amino acids. The V end was cut by 2 bases, the J end by 7 bases, with 7 bases between. CDR3 sequence: CASSLLLYTQYF. The CDR3 region has the DNA TGTGCCAGCAGTTTACTCTTATATACGCAGTATTTT.

This clonotype was recorded at least ten times. The chain recombines TRBV19 with TRBJ1-5, with D maybe TRBD1 (5 bases). Trimming left V 5 bases short and J 5 bases short, with 13 bases between. The CDR3 loop spans 14 amino acids. The V gene's germline CDR1 is LNHDA and CDR2 SQIVND (reference sequence). The CDR3 loop reads CASSSWTSYQPQHF. The CDR3 DNA reads TGTGCCAGTAGTTCCTGGACATCCTATCAGCCCCAGCATTTT.

This clonotype was seen at least ten times. This chain joins TRBV7-8 and TRBJ2-5; 11 bases map to TRBD1. From germline, CDR1 is SGHVS and CDR2 FQNEAQ. This CDR3 comprises 16 residues. With 6 bases clipped from V and 5 bases from J, the junction kept 11 bases outside the gene matches. This chain's CDR3 is CASRTRGTGGSETQYF. CDR3 nucleotide sequence: TGTGCCAGCAGAACTAGGGGGACAGGGGGAAGTGAGACCCAGTACTTC.

This clonotype was recorded at least ten times. The chain combines TRBV5-1 with TRBJ1-5; no clear D. The V and J ends lost 0 bases and 0 bases respectively, with 1 base between them. There are 13 residues in the CDR3. Germline assignment: CDR1 SGHRS and CDR2 YFSETQ. The CDR3 region has the DNA TGCGCCAGCAGCTTGGTTAGCAATCAGCCCCAGCATTTT. Protein sequence: CASSLVSNQPQHF.

The V gene is TRBV6-1, the J gene TRBJ2-1; D assignment may be TRBD1 or TRBD2 (5 bases each). Trimming took off 1 base at V and 7 bases at J, with 14 bases between the two ends. This CDR3 is built from 15 residues. Germline lookup yields CDR1 MNHNS and CDR2 SASEGT. The CDR3 sequence: CASSEEEGRGNEQFF. CDR3 bases: TGTGCCAGCAGTGAAGAAGAGGGGAGAGGGAATGAGCAGTTCTTC.

This clonotype was seen at least ten times. The rearrangement joins TRBV7-6 to TRBJ2-5; either TRBD1 or TRBD2 may supply D (5 bases each). The CDR3 extends over 13 amino acids. Germline CDR1 and CDR2: SGHVS and FNYEAQ. V was clipped by 3 bases and J by 5 bases, with 10 bases between them. Here the CDR3 DNA reads TGTGCCAGCAGCTTTTCCGGGGCGGAGACCCAGTACTTC. Translated: CASSFSGAETQYF.

By its share, this clonotype is medium-sized. The gene calls are TRBV12-3 or TRBV12-4 and TRBJ2-7; perhaps D is TRBD1 or TRBD2 (5 bases each). Trimming stripped 3 bases from V and 1 base from J, with 7 bases between. This CDR3 is built from 13 residues. The CDR3 is CASSLGPSYEQYF. CDR3 bases: TGTGCCAGCAGTTTGGGACCTTCCTACGAGCAGTACTTC.

Many counts were recorded for this clonotype. The gene calls are TRBV19 and TRBJ2-2; D unclear. Germline CDR1 LNHDA, CDR2 SQIVND (reference sequence). This CDR3 is 14 amino acids long. The V and J ends lost 6 bases and 4 bases respectively, with 12 bases between them. This chain's CDR3 is CASSQQWATGELFF. In nucleotides, the CDR3 is TGTGCCAGTAGCCAGCAATGGGCCACCGGGGAGCTGTTTTTT.

This clonotype has a handful of counts. The chain couples TRBV7-9 to TRBJ2-1; possibly TRBD1 or TRBD2 for D (5 bases each). V was pared by 4 bases and J by 6 bases, with 19 bases between. Germline CDR1 SEHNR, CDR2 FQNEAQ (reference sequence). The CDR3 has 16 residues. The CDR3 sequence: CASSSNPGRNINEQFF. In DNA form, the CDR3 reads TGTGCCAGCAGCTCAAACCCGGGACGCAATATCAATGAGCAGTTCTTC.

This clonotype was found many times. CDR3 region: CASSTHSSGANVLTF. The CDR3 nucleotides are TGTGCCAGTAGTACTCACTCCTCTGGGGCCAACGTCCTGACTTTC. The rearrangement links TRBV19 to TRBJ2-6; no definite D call. Germline V gene sequence: CDR1 LNHDA, CDR2 SQIVND (reference sequence). The CDR3 spans 15 residues. V dropped 4 bases and J dropped 0 bases, with 7 bases sitting between them. Variable domain in full (rest from reference TRBV19 and TRBJ2-6): DGGITQSPKYLFRKEGQNVTLSCEQNLNHDAMYWYRQDPGQGLRLIYYSQIVNDFQKGDIAEGYSVSREKKESFPLTVTSAQKNPTAFYLCASSTHSSGANVLTFGAGSRLTVL.

This clonotype has a handful of counts. The chain combines TRBV28 with TRBJ2-3; D ambiguous. CDR1 is MDHEN and CDR2 is SYDVKM in the germline V gene. V lost 3 bases and J lost 0, with 7 bases in between. The CDR3 contains 14 residues. CDR3 in amino acids: CASSLVTSTDTQYF. CDR3 DNA: TGTGCCAGCAGTTTGGTAACTAGCACAGATACGCAGTATTTT. The whole variable domain, filled in from reference TRBV28 and TRBJ2-3, reads DVKVTQSSRYLVKRTGEKVFLECVQDMDHENMFWYRQDPGLGLRLIYFSYDVKMKEKGDIPEGYSVSREKKERFSLILESASTNQTSMYLCASSLVTSTDTQYFGPGTRLTVL.

Here the CDR3 reads CASSLTARNTGELFF. CDR3 coding DNA: TGTGCCAGCAGCTTAACAGCCAGAAACACCGGGGAGCTGTTTTTT. The chain carries TRBV11-2 and TRBJ2-2; D unresolved. The CDR3 sequence is 15 residues long. The V end lost 2 bases, the J end lost 2 bases, and 9 bases lay between the germline ends. Germline V lookup: CDR1 SGHAT, CDR2 FQNNGV.